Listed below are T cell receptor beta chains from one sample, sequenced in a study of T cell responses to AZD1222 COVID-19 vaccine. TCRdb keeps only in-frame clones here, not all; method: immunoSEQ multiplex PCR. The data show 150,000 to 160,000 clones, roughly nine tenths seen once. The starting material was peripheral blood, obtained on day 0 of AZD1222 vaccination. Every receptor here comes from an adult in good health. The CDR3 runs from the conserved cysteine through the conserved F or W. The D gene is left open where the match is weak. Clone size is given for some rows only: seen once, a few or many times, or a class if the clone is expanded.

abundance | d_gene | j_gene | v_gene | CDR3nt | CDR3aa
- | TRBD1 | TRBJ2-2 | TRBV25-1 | TGTGCCAGCAGATTCTCCCCCGCAGGGGGCACCGGGGAGCTGTTTTTT | CASRFSPAGGTGELFF
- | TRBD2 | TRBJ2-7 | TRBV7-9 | TGTGCCAGCAGCAAAGCGGGAGGGAGCTCCTACGAGCAGTACTTC | CASSKAGGSSYEQYF
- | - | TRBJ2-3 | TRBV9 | TGTGCCAGCAGCGAGGGGGGAAGCACAGATACGCAGTATTTT | CASSEGGSTDTQYF
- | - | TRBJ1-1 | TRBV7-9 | TGTGCCAGCAGCTTAGGGCACGGCACTGAAGCTTTCTTT | CASSLGHGTEAFF
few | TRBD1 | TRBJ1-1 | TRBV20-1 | TGCAGTGCTACGACAGGGTTTGTAGCTTTCTTT | CSATTGFVAFF
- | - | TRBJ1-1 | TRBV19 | TGTGCCAGTAGTATTTCAGGGACGAACACTGAAGCTTTCTTT | CASSISGTNTEAFF
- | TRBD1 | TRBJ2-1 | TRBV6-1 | TGTGCCAGCAGTGATCGGCTCAGGGGGCAGGATGAGCAGTTCTTC | CASSDRLRGQDEQFF
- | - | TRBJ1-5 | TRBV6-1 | TGTGCCAGCAGTGAAGCACAGGGCAATCAGCCCCAGCATTTT | CASSEAQGNQPQHF
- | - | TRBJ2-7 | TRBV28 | TGTGCCAGCAGTTTATACATACGGGACGGTTTCTCCTACGAGCAGTACTTC | CASSLYIRDGFSYEQYF
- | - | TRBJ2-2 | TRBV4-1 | TGCGCCAGCAGCCAAGATCGGGGCGGGACGAACACCGGGGAGCTGTTTTTT | CASSQDRGGTNTGELFF
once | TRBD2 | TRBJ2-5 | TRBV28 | TGTGCCAGCAGTCACCCCCCTAGCGGCCAAGAGACCCAGTACTTC | CASSHPPSGQETQYF
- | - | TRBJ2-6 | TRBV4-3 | TGCGCCAGCAGCCAAGATATATACGGGCTTGGGGGGGCCAACGTCCTGACTTTC | CASSQDIYGLGGANVLTF
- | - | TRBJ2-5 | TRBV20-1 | TGCAGTGCTAGTCTACCGGTCCAAGAGACCCAGTACTTC | CSASLPVQETQYF
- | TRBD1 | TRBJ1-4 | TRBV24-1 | TGTGCCACCAGTGATTCCCGGGGACAGGGGGGAAAACTGTTTTTT | CATSDSRGQGGKLFF
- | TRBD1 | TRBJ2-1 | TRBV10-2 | TGCGCCAGCAGTGGCGAGGGGGCACAAACATCCTACAATGAGCAGTTCTTC | CASSGEGAQTSYNEQFF
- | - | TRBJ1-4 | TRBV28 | TGTGCCAGCAGTTTATTGGGGTCTAGAACTAATGAAAAACTGTTTTTT | CASSLLGSRTNEKLFF
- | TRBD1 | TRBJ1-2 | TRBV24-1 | TGTGCCACGATATCCATAGGGGGCGCGTATGGCTACACCTTC | CATISIGGAYGYTF
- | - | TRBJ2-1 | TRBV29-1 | TGCAGCGCACCAGGTTCAAGCGGGCTCACCTACAATGAGCAGTTCTTC | CSAPGSSGLTYNEQFF
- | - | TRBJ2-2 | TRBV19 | TGTGCCAGTAGTATTTTATACACCGGGGAGCTGTTTTTT | CASSILYTGELFF
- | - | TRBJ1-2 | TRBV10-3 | TGTGCCACCTCGGCGGGGGCTCTTGGTGGCTACACCTTC | CATSAGALGGYTF
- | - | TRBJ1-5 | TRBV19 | TGTGCCAGCAGGAAGTCAGGGGATGAACAGCCCCAGCATTTT | CASRKSGDEQPQHF
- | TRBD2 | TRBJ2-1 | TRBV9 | TGTGCCAGCAGCGTAGGGACTAGCGGGAGTGGGAATGAGCAGTTCTTC | CASSVGTSGSGNEQFF
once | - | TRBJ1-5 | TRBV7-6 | TGTGCCAGCAGCTTAGCGCCCTTGTCAGGGGCATTTCAGCCCCAGCATTTT | CASSLAPLSGAFQPQHF
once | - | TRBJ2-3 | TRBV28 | TGTGCCAGCAGTTTTGGGTCGGTTAGCACAGATACGCAGTATTTT | CASSFGSVSTDTQYF